These 21 T cell receptor beta chains came from one sample sequenced in a study of blood T cell repertoires in COVID-19. Generated by immunoSEQ multiplex PCR, the TCRdb table keeps only in-frame clones and is missing some. This repertoire shows roughly 150,000 clones, under 85% found once; its top ten account for about 9%. Source material: peripheral blood. Receptors originate from a man aged 45-65 years with active or convalescent COVID-19.

The chain has TRBV28 and TRBJ2-5, with D unresolved. This CDR3 spans 12 amino acids. In germline, CDR1 is MDHEN, CDR2 SYDVKM. Trimming pared 5 bases from V and 5 bases from J, leaving 9 bases between. The CDR3 sequence is CASSEVRETQYF. The CDR3 nucleotides are TGTGCCAGCAGTGAGGTCCGGGAGACCCAGTACTTC.

This clone was counted only a few times. The rearrangement links TRBV13 to TRBJ2-5, with D possibly TRBD1 on 5 matching bases. Looked up from germline, CDR1 is PRHDT and CDR2 is FYEKMQ (reference sequence). V lost 5 bases, J lost 1 base, and 11 bases lay in between. This CDR3 has 14 residues. The CDR3 nucleotides are TGTGCCAGCAGCCCTCGAGACAGCCAAGAGACCCAGTACTTC. As protein: CASSPRDSQETQYF.

The chain carries TRBV28 and TRBJ1-2; no clear D gene. Trimming shortened V by 1 base and J by 3 bases, and 9 bases separated the two germline ends. The length of the CDR3 is 14 residues. Per the germline V gene, CDR1 is MDHEN and CDR2 is SYDVKM. CDR3 sequence: CASSLLPKHYGYTF. The CDR3 DNA is TGTGCCAGCAGTTTATTACCTAAGCACTATGGCTACACCTTC.

This clone was detected only a few times. This chain uses TRBV6-1 with TRBJ1-1; D might be TRBD1 (6 bases). In germline, CDR1 is MNHNS, CDR2 SASEGT. Trimming stripped 2 bases from V and 0 bases from J, with 10 bases between. This CDR3 has 15 amino acids. This CDR3 is CASSELDSLNTEAFF. Here the CDR3 DNA reads TGTGCCAGCAGTGAACTGGACAGTTTGAACACTGAAGCTTTCTTT.

This chain connects TRBV3-1 (or the pseudogene TRBV3-2) to TRBJ2-7, with 10 bases identical to TRBD2. The CDR3 extends over 15 amino acids. The germline V gene has CDR1 LGHDT and CDR2 YNNKEL (reference sequence). The trim removed 1 base at V and 3 bases at J, leaving 3 bases unmatched. The chain's CDR3 is CASSQGTSGDYEQYF. The CDR3, as DNA: TGTGCCAGCAGCCAAGGGACTAGCGGAGACTACGAGCAGTACTTC.

V is TRBV30 and J is TRBJ1-1; D is perhaps TRBD1 (5 bases). V was cut by 2 bases and J by 6 bases, with 16 bases left in between. The CDR3 length is 14 residues. Germline V CDR1 and CDR2: GTSNPN, SVGIG (reference sequence). As DNA, the CDR3 is TGTGCCTGGAGTAAAGGGGCGGGAATAGCTGAAGCTTTCTTT. Amino acids: CAWSKGAGIAEAFF.

This chain joins TRBV10-1 and TRBJ2-5, with TRBD1 matching over 8 bases. V was pared by 3 bases and J by 6 bases, with 3 bases of the junction left unmatched. The CDR3 is 13 amino acids. CDR1 and CDR2 (germline): WNHNN, SYGVQD (reference sequence). DNA for the CDR3: TGCGCCAGCAGTGATACAGGGGGAAAGACCCAGTACTTC. It encodes CASSDTGGKTQYF.

As concerns this clone: The junction departs from the called germline gene at one end, perhaps through a read error. The chain has TRBV9 and TRBJ2-7; 7 bases are a match to TRBD1. Germline assignment: CDR1 SGDLS and CDR2 YYNGEE. The CDR3 is made up of 14 amino acids. The CDR3 sequence is CASSVGDSSSEQYF. CDR3 sequence (DNA): TGTGCCAGCAGCGTAGGGGACAGCTCCTCCGAGCAGTACTTC.

Notes on this clone: Germline and junction disagree at one end, which may indicate a read error. This rearrangement joins TRBV7-7 to TRBJ1-1; 8 positions match TRBD1. The CDR3 covers 11 residues. Germline CDR1 is SSHAT and CDR2 is FNYEAQ (reference sequence). The CDR3 is CASSPRGQAFF. CDR3 bases: TGTGCTAGCAGCCCCAGGGGGCAAGCTTTCTTT. The whole variable domain, remainder taken from reference TRBV7-7 and TRBJ1-1, is GAGVSQSPRYKVTKRGQDVTLRCDPISSHATLYWYQQALGQGPEFLTYFNYEAQPDKSGLPSDRFSAERPEGSISTLTIQRTEQRDSAMYRCASSPRGQAFFGQGTRLTVV.

The chain employs TRBV28 and TRBJ2-1; maybe TRBD1 (6 bases). Germline V CDR1 and CDR2: MDHEN, SYDVKM. The V end lost 6 bases, the J end lost 5 bases, and 17 bases lay between the germline ends. This CDR3 region has 15 residues. The CDR3 sequence: CASSQWTESNNEQFF. The CDR3 DNA reads as TGTGCCAGCAGCCAATGGACAGAAAGCAACAATGAGCAGTTCTTC.

The rearrangement links TRBV27 to TRBJ2-3, with D possibly being TRBD2 (6 bases). CDR3 length equals 15 residues. Germline V CDR1 and CDR2: MNHEY, SMNVEV (reference sequence). V was cut by 6 bases and J by 1 base, with 14 bases left in between. The CDR3 is CASRALSGRTDTQYF. CDR3 bases: TGTGCCAGCAGAGCACTCAGCGGGCGCACAGATACGCAGTATTTT.

The rearrangement uses TRBV7-3 and TRBJ2-2, with 8 nucleotides matching TRBD2. The V and J ends lost 3 bases and 5 bases, in that order; junction bases with no gene match: 5. There are 15 residues in the CDR3. The germline V gene encodes CDR1 SGHTA and CDR2 FQGTGA. CDR3 bases: TGTGCCAGCAGCTTCCGAGCGGGAGTTACCGGGGAGCTGTTTTTT. Protein sequence: CASSFRAGVTGELFF.

The rearrangement joins TRBV27 to TRBJ2-7; a weak D match, TRBD1 (5 bases). V was clipped by 4 bases and J by 4 bases, with 14 bases between them. CDR3 length: 14 amino acids. CDR1 and CDR2 from the germline V gene are MNHEY and SMNVEV (reference sequence). This chain's CDR3 is CASSSSGQGYEQYF. The CDR3 coding sequence is TGTGCCAGCAGTTCCTCGGGTCAGGGTTACGAGCAGTACTTC.

This clone appeared a few times. V and J are TRBV11-2 and TRBJ2-7, with D maybe TRBD1 (6 bases). CDR3 size: 16 residues. V lost 3 bases to trimming and J lost 1 base, with 16 bases between them. The germline gives CDR1 SGHAT, CDR2 FQNNGV. The CDR3 reads CASSLSRDTASYEQYF. CDR3 nucleotide sequence: TGTGCCAGCAGCTTGTCCCGGGACACAGCTTCCTACGAGCAGTACTTC.

In its sample, this clone was seen once. The chain is built from TRBV6-5 and TRBJ2-7, with 8 bases that match TRBD1. CDR3 size: 13 residues. CDR1 and CDR2 (germline): MNHEY, SVGAGI. The V gene end was trimmed by 9 bases and the J gene end by 1 base; junction bases not matched to a gene: 5. This CDR3 is CARDRDGSYEQYF. The CDR3 DNA reads TGTGCCAGGGACAGGGACGGGTCCTACGAGCAGTACTTC.

The chain is built from TRBV19 and TRBJ2-3; possible D gene TRBD2, 6 bases. The CDR3 length is 13 residues. Germline V lookup: CDR1 LNHDA, CDR2 SQIVND (reference sequence). Trimming pared 8 bases from V and 9 bases from J, leaving 18 bases between. CDR3 in amino acids: CASSGGRGSTQYF. In DNA, the CDR3 is TGTGCCAGTTCCGGGGGACGCGGTAGCACGCAGTATTTT. Complete variable domain (other parts from reference TRBV19 and TRBJ2-3): DGGITQSPKYLFRKEGQNVTLSCEQNLNHDAMYWYRQDPGQGLRLIYYSQIVNDFQKGDIAEGYSVSREKKESFPLTVTSAQKNPTAFYLCASSGGRGSTQYFGPGTRLTVL.

The chain carries TRBV12-5 and TRBJ2-1; D unclear. The CDR3 is made up of 12 amino acids. Germline values: CDR1 LGHNT, CDR2 FRNRAP. V was pared by 1 base and J by 10 bases, with 8 bases between. The CDR3 DNA is TGTGCTAGTGGTTTGGATCAGGTAGAGCAGTTCTTC. Encoded protein: CASGLDQVEQFF. The variable domain in full, with the rest retrieved from reference TRBV12-5 and TRBJ2-1, is DARVTQTPRHKVTEMGQEVTMRCQPILGHNTVFWYRQTMMQGLELLAYFRNRAPLDDSGMPKDRFSAEMPDATLATLKIQPSEPRDSAVYFCASGLDQVEQFFGPGTRLTVL.

A few counts support this clone. V usage is TRBV10-3 and J usage is TRBJ2-7; D might be TRBD1 (5 bases). Deletions cut 8 bases from V and 1 base from J, with 9 bases between. The length of the CDR3 is 12 residues. The germline gives CDR1 ENHRY, CDR2 SYGVKD. The CDR3 DNA is TGTGCCATCGGGGCGGCGTCCTACGAGCAGTACTTC. Protein: CAIGAASYEQYF.

Points on this clone: One junction end does not reproduce the germline sequence, and a read error may be involved. V gene TRBV10-3 combines with J gene TRBJ1-1, with D unresolved. CDR3 length: 13 amino acids. In germline, CDR1 is ENHRY, CDR2 SYGVKD. In DNA, the CDR3 is TGTGCCATCATTGAGACTGGTAGCACTGAAGCTTTCTTT. It specifies CAIIETGSTEAFF.

The chain carries TRBV6-6 and TRBJ1-4; possibly TRBD1 for D (6 bases). V was shortened by 6 bases and J by 0 bases, with 14 bases between the two germline ends. CDR3 length: 16 amino acids. The germline V gene has CDR1 MNHNY and CDR2 SVGAGI (reference sequence). The CDR3 protein is CASSRSPGATNEKLFF. Here the CDR3 DNA reads TGTGCCAGCAGCCGTTCTCCAGGGGCAACTAATGAAAAACTGTTTTTT.

The rearrangement links TRBV12-3 or TRBV12-4 to TRBJ1-5; D is unclear. Trimming took off 3 bases at V and 3 bases at J, with 6 bases between the two ends. The CDR3 extends over 13 amino acids. The CDR3 protein is CASSFIDNQPQHF. The CDR3 DNA reads as TGTGCCAGCAGTTTTATAGACAATCAGCCCCAGCATTTT.